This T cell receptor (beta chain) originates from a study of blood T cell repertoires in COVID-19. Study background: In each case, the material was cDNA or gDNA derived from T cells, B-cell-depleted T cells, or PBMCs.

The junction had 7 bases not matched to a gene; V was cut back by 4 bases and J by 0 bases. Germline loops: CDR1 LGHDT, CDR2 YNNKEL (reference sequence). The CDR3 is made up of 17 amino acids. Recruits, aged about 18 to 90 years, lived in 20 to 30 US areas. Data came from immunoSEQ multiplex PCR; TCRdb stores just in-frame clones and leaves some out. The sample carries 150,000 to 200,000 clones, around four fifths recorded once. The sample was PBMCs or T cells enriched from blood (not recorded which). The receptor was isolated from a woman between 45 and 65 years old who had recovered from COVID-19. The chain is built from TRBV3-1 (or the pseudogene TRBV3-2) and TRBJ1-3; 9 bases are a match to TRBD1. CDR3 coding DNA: TGTGCCAGCAGCCCCACGAGGGACAGGGTCTCTGGAAACACCATATATTTT. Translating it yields CASSPTRDRVSGNTIYF.